The sequence of this TCR delta chain was determined in a study of Vδ1+ human thymocytes. Broader study findings: Despite high sort purity, about 20% of thymic T cell receptor delta sequences were Vdelta2. Thymic TRG and TRD repertoires appeared highly polyclonal, with Gaussian CDR3 length distributions. TRD repertoires were essentially private, unlike widely shared TRG clonotypes. Bulk data may be misread because of unexpected Vdelta2 sequences.

Germline assignment: CDR1 TSWWSYY and CDR2 QGS. The CDR3 sequence is 19 residues long. Unmatched junction bases numbered 13, after V lost 3 bases and J lost 0 bases. Alphabeta T cells were depleted, then CD3+ Vdelta1+ Vdelta2- thymocytes were FACS-sorted. In regard to this clone: Antigen specificity is unknown.

The template was reverse-transcribed extracted RNA. Pooled V-gene forward primers with one constant-region reverse primer generated the CDR3 amplicons by multiplex PCR. TCRdb repeated clone calling on the multiplex PCR reads with CATT. The sample has roughly 50,000 delta-chain clones; about 16% are singletons. The V and J genes are TRDV1 and TRDJ1; 10 positions match TRDD3. This receptor was taken from a boy younger than two who had congenital heart surgery. Material for sequencing was Vdelta1+ gamma-delta thymocytes from the thymus. Subset indicated: FACS-sorted CD3+ TCRalphabeta- TCRVdelta1+ TCRVdelta2- thymocytes. CDR3 sequence reads: CALGDPFPGDTQYTDKLIF. CDR3 DNA: TGTGCTCTTGGGGACCCCTTCCCGGGGGATACGCAGTACACCGATAAACTCATCTTT.